This TCR beta chain is drawn from a study of T-cell reconstitution after alpha-beta-depleted transplantation in children. Unique molecular identifiers were used to barcode this TCRbeta library. TCRdb re-analysed the PCR reads in MiXCR, keeping a single row per CDR3 protein. The table has 500,000 or so distinct CDR3 sequences, about 33% seen once. The CDR3 is 15 residues long. V was cut by 6 bases and J by 3 bases, with 14 bases left in between. The germline gives CDR1 MNHNS, CDR2 SASEGT. This chain links TRBV6-1 with TRBJ2-2; D is possibly TRBD1 (6 bases). The source is a human donor who donated a stem cell graft to a child with aplastic anemia. Sequenced material: PBMCs from the stem cell graft donor, taken from the stem cell graft. CDR3 region: CASRPRAGDTGELFF. The CDR3 DNA follows: TGTGCCAGCAGACCCCGGGCAGGGGACACCGGGGAGCTGTTTTTT.